This TCR beta chain is from a study of metastatic and nonmetastatic thyroid tumors (dated by TCRdb to 2020 to 2022). Some background on the complete study: For patients with malignant and with benign thyroid disease, the researchers compared repertoires between peripheral blood samples and tumor or nodule tissue samples. Results the study describes overall, beyond this receptor: In both blood and tumor samples, malignant tumors were reported to have significantly higher TCR beta diversity than benign nodules.

This clone was seen repeatedly, ten times or more. Its antigen is currently not known. The input lacks base qualities; no much larger clone sits a single base away. CDR1 and CDR2 are read off the germline V gene (reference sequence) as DFQATT and SNEGSKA. Trimming takes 2 bases off V and 7 bases off J; junction bases not matched to a gene: 2. The CDR3 spans 13 residues, from the cysteine through the phenylalanine. This entry keeps only the CDR3 DNA: 39 bases, framed from base 1. Libraries were constructed by PCR. Data came from an Illumina HiSeq 4000. The TCR beta-chain CDR3 region of each patient was profiled by high-throughput sequencing. The authors processed their data as follows. CDR3 differences across clinicopathological groups were used to build a classifier for discriminating distant-metastatic papillary thyroid cancer patients. The Shannon index was used to measure repertoire diversity, and the Morisita-Horn index was used to measure how similar tumor and blood repertoires were. TCRdb reprocessing: public reads trimmed at Q25 with fastp, clones called with MiXCR, in-frame beta chains kept. The V and J calls and clone size are TCRdb's, not the authors'. The sample data list 25,000 to 35,000 clones, and more than 3.5% of these were observed just once. The ten top clones hold roughly 21% of the sample.

No treatment had been received by any patient before thyroid surgery. Using T-cell receptor beta sequencing, the study looked back at clinical samples from patients collected from about 2012 to 2018. This receptor was identified in a female donor with papillary thyroid cancer or a benign thyroid nodule (not recorded which). Some clones in this sample may be carry-over from other donors' samples. The chain is assembled from TRBV20-1 and TRBJ2-1; TRBD2 aligns with 10 central bases. The sequenced sample was blood. CDR3 loop: CSARLAGVNEQFF. The DNA sequence is TGCAGTGCTAGACTAGCGGGAGTTAATGAGCAGTTCTTC.